This T cell receptor (beta chain) was observed in a study of T cell clones after liver transplantation. Germline V lookup: CDR1 SGHNT, CDR2 YENEEA. Deletions cut 5 bases from V and 4 bases from J, with 12 bases between. The CDR3 has 14 amino acids. Generated by immunoSEQ multiplex PCR, the TCRdb table keeps only in-frame clones and is missing some. The data hold about 20,000 clones, with about four fifths observed a single time. Sequences were derived from CD8+ T cells from blood, sampled approximately 54 months after liver transplant. The chain joins TRBV11-3 to TRBJ2-1, with D possibly TRBD1 on 5 matching bases. The TCR sequence derives from a human patient who received a liver transplant. Some T cells may be provided by the graft donor. DNA of the CDR3: TGTGCCAGCAGCCCCAGGGCGGAATACAATGAGCAGTTCTTC. Its protein product is CASSPRAEYNEQFF.